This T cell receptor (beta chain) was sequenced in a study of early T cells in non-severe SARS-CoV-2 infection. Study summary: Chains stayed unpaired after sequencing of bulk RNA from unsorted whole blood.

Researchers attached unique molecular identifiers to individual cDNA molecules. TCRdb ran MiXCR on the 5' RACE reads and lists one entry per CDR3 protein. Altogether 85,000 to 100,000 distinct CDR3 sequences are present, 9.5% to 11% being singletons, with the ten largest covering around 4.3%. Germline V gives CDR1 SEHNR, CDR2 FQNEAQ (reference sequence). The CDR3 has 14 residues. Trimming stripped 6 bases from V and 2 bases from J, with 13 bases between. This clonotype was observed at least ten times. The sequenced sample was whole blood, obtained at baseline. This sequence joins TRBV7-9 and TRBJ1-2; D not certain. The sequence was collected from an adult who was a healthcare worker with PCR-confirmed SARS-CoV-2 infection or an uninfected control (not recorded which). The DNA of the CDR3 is TGTGCCAGCAGTCCGAACGGCGCAAACTATGGCTACACCTTC. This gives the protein CASSPNGANYGYTF.